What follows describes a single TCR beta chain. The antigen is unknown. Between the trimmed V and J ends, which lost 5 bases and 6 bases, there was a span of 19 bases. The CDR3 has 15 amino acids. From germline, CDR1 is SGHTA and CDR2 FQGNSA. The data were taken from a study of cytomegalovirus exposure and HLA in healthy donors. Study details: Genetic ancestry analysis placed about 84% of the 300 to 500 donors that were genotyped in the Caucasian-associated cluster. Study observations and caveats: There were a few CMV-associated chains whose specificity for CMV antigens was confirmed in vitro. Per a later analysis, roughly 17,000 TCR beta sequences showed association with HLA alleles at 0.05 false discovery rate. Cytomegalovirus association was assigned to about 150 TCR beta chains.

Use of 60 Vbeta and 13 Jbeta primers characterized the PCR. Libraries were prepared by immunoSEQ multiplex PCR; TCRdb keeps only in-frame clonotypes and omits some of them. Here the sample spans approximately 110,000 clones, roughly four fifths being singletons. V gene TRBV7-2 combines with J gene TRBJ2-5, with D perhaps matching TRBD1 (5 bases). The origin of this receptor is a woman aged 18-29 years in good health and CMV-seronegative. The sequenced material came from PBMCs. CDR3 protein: CASSRDQGSRQTQYF. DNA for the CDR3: TGTGCCAGCAGCCGAGATCAGGGTTCTCGGCAGACCCAGTACTTC.